The entry below gives a single T cell receptor (beta chain) sequence along with its context. Its antigen is unknown. CDR3 size: 15 residues. CDR1 and CDR2 (germline): MNHNS, SASEGT. V lost 6 bases and J 0 bases, leaving 14 bases between the germline ends. Unique molecular identifiers featured in how the TCRbeta library was prepared. TCRdb called the PCR reads again in MiXCR, with one record for every CDR3 protein. The table includes about 980,000 distinct CDR3 sequences, less than 30% detected once. The data stem from a study of T-cell reconstitution after alpha-beta-depleted transplantation in children. Study results and limitations: T-cell counts and diversity at one year following transplant were attributed mainly to newly produced T cells.

Sample: PBMCs, mostly from graft donor cells, taken 360 days after TCRalphabeta/CD19-depleted stem cell transplant. The V and J genes are TRBV6-1 and TRBJ1-1, with a weak D call TRBD1 (5 bases). The clonotype was recovered from a boy in the first two years of life who had a stem cell transplant for SCID, so the T cells may come from the graft donor. The DNA of the CDR3 is TGTGCCAGCAGACCCCTGGACAAAGTGAACACTGAAGCTTTCTTT. It yields the protein CASRPLDKVNTEAFF.